This TCR beta chain was sequenced for a study of blood T cell repertoires in COVID-19. Study in general: PBMCs, B-cell-depleted T cells, or T cells were the source of the cDNA or gDNA that made up the material.

This CDR3 has 15 amino acids. The V gene's germline CDR1 is MDHEN and CDR2 SYDVKM. Trimming cost V 5 bases and J 2 bases, with 16 bases left between them. In the authors' methods: Amplification of reference gene primers was used by the study to estimate nucleated cell counts. Generated by immunoSEQ multiplex PCR, the TCRdb table keeps only in-frame clones and is missing some. V and J calls and clone size are copied from that table; D and trimming were computed from the DNA. The sample has approximately 70,000 clones, around nine tenths seen once. The sample was peripheral blood. The chain joins TRBV28 to TRBJ2-7, with D possibly TRBD1 on 6 matching bases. The source is a human donor in a cohort sampled during active COVID-19. CDR3 DNA sequence: TGTGCCAGCAGTCATGGGACACAACCTACCTACGAGCAGTACTTC. It encodes CASSHGTQPTYEQYF.